The 17 T cell receptor beta chains presented below share a single source sample, sequenced in a study of human T cells and chemical hapten exposure. Time point denoted: patch test 1, 2 weeks after DPC sensitization. Treatment noted: therapeutic diphenylcyclopropenone sensitization with weekly scalp DPC. MiXCR, applied by TCRdb to the RACE reads, yields one record per CDR3 protein. The repertoire holds around 50,000 distinct CDR3 sequences, with 9% to 9.5% as singletons. The specimen was whole blood, collected in connection with sensitization to the hapten diphenylcyclopropenone (DPC). Source of these receptors: a woman aged 45 to 65 with alopecia areata. Some clones in this sample may be carry-over from other donors' samples.

The V gene is TRBV2, the J gene TRBJ1-2; D is uncertain. V was pared by 4 bases and J by 5 bases, with 8 bases between. There are 12 residues in the CDR3. The germline V gene encodes CDR1 SNHLY and CDR2 FYNNEI. The CDR3 protein is CASSGTSYGYTF. The CDR3 bases are TGTGCCAGCAGTGGGACTTCATATGGCTACACCTTC.

This clonotype was found many times. The V call is TRBV3-1, the J call TRBJ2-2; 8 bases map to TRBD1. V shed 1 base and J 6 bases; nucleotides not matched to a gene: 4. Per germline, CDR1 LGHDT and CDR2 YNNKEL (reference sequence). This CDR3 has 15 residues. In DNA form, the CDR3 reads TGTGCCAGCAGCCAAGGAGACAGGGGCCCCGGGGAGCTGTTTTTT. This sequence encodes CASSQGDRGPGELFF.

The table lists this clonotype with many counts. J is TRBJ2-1 and V is TRBV3-1; a weak D match, TRBD2 (5 bases). V lost 3 bases and J lost 5, with 11 bases in between. CDR1 and CDR2 (germline): LGHDT, YNNKEL (reference sequence). This CDR3 region has 14 residues. The CDR3 nucleotides read TGTGCCAGCAGCCACGGGAAAGCTAACAATGAGCAGTTCTTC. The encoded protein is CASSHGKANNEQFF.

This clonotype was recorded only once. CDR3 bases: TGTGCCAGCAGTACCCGGGAGACGGCTAGGCCCCTCCACTTT. It yields the protein CASSTRETARPLHF. This chain links TRBV28 with TRBJ1-6; D is unclear. V shed 5 bases and J shed 13 bases, with 18 bases lying between them. In germline, CDR1 is MDHEN, CDR2 SYDVKM. CDR3 length: 14 residues.

This clonotype was detected ten times or more. V usage is TRBV2 and J usage is TRBJ1-5; the D is unclear. V gave up 7 bases and J gave up 1 base, with 8 bases separating them. CDR3 length equals 13 residues. Germline-derived CDR1 and CDR2 are SNHLY and FYNNEI. CDR3 nucleotide sequence: TGTGCCAGCAATTTGGGGAGCAATCAGCCCCAGCATTTT. Translating gives CASNLGSNQPQHF.

This clonotype showed up many times. DNA of the CDR3: TGTGCCAGCAGCTTGGGCCCCCTCGACAGGGGAACTAACTATGGCTACACCTTC. Its protein product is CASSLGPLDRGTNYGYTF. This sequence joins TRBV5-5 and TRBJ1-2; the match to TRBD1 covers 8 bases. Germline trimming cut 0 bases from V and 0 bases from J; bases unmatched to any gene: 10. The CDR3 loop spans 18 amino acids. CDR1 and CDR2 from the germline V gene are SGHKS and YYEKEE (reference sequence).

V is TRBV5-5 and J is TRBJ2-2; 10 bases map to TRBD1. Germline lookup yields CDR1 SGHKS and CDR2 YYEKEE (reference sequence). The CDR3 is made up of 16 amino acids. V lost 4 bases and J lost 5; bases outside the gene matches: 8. This CDR3 reads CASSAGTGVLTGELFF. The DNA of the CDR3 is TGTGCCAGCAGCGCTGGGACAGGGGTACTGACCGGGGAGCTGTTTTTT.

This clonotype was counted at least ten times. The genes are TRBV5-1 and TRBJ2-7; no definite D call. Trimming removed 6 bases from V and 2 bases from J, with 12 bases in between. Germline values: CDR1 SGHRS, CDR2 YFSETQ. The CDR3 is 13 residues long. The CDR3 here is CASTYEGTYEQYF. The CDR3 nucleotides read TGCGCCAGCACCTACGAAGGAACCTACGAGCAGTACTTC.

This clonotype was observed many times. The rearrangement links TRBV20-1 to TRBJ1-5, with D maybe TRBD1 (5 bases). V was pared by 3 bases and J by 3 bases, with 12 bases between. Germline CDR1 DFQATT, CDR2 SNEGSKA (reference sequence). The CDR3 loop spans 14 amino acids. Written as DNA, the CDR3 is TGCAGTGCTAGTTTGGGCAGGGTCAATCAGCCCCAGCATTTT. This translates into CSASLGRVNQPQHF.

This clonotype was counted at least ten times. The genes are TRBV18 and TRBJ1-1, with D possibly being TRBD1 (5 bases). This CDR3 has 14 residues. V was shortened by 1 base and J by 5 bases, with 11 bases between the two germline ends. Per germline, CDR1 KGHSH and CDR2 LQKENI. The CDR3 nucleotides are TGTGCCAGCTCACCACATCCAGGGATGACTGAAGCTTTCTTT. Encoded protein: CASSPHPGMTEAFF. The full variable domain, completed using reference TRBV18 and TRBJ1-1, is NAGVMQNPRHLVRRRGQEARLRCSPMKGHSHVYWYRQLPEEGLKFMVYLQKENIIDESGMPKERFSAEFPKEGPSILRIQQVVRGDSAAYFCASSPHPGMTEAFFGQGTRLTVV.

This clonotype has a handful of counts. The chain links TRBV29-1 to TRBJ2-1, with D possibly being TRBD1 (6 bases). Between the trimmed V and J ends, which lost 4 bases and 7 bases, there was a span of 14 bases. The CDR3 runs to 13 residues. Germline lookup yields CDR1 SQVTM and CDR2 ANQGSEA. CDR3 sequence reads: CSVGETGGNEQFF. The CDR3 DNA sequence: TGCAGCGTTGGGGAGACAGGCGGTAATGAGCAGTTCTTC.

This clonotype was counted ten times or more. The chain couples TRBV12-3 or TRBV12-4 to TRBJ1-2; D not certain. The CDR3 covers 14 residues. Trimming pared 5 bases from V and 5 bases from J, leaving 15 bases between. CDR3 DNA sequence: TGTGCCAGCAGTGCCGGGGTGGGCGGATATGGCTACACCTTC. Its protein product is CASSAGVGGYGYTF.

This clonotype has ten or more counts. The rearrangement joins TRBV12-3 or TRBV12-4 to TRBJ1-1; 7 bases are a match to TRBD1. CDR3 length: 14 amino acids. Trimming took 6 bases from V and 0 from J; bases not matched to a gene: 4. The DNA of the CDR3 is TGTGCCAGCAGCCGACAGGGAATGAACACTGAAGCTTTCTTT. Residues: CASSRQGMNTEAFF.

This clonotype occurred a few times. The J gene is TRBJ1-4, the V gene TRBV11-2; D gene unclear. CDR3 length: 15 residues. Trimming removed 5 bases from V and 2 bases from J, with 12 bases in between. Germline-derived CDR1 and CDR2 are SGHAT and FQNNGV. CDR3 nucleotide sequence: TGTGCCAGCAGCCCAAACCCGGCGACTAATGAAAAACTGTTTTTT. Translating it yields CASSPNPATNEKLFF.

This clonotype was counted ten times or more. This sequence joins TRBV6-1 and TRBJ1-1; unclear D gene. The CDR3 runs to 17 residues. Trimming stripped 1 base from V and 6 bases from J, with 21 bases between. Germline values: CDR1 MNHNS, CDR2 SASEGT. This chain's CDR3 is CASSEGRFIGVEPEAFF. CDR3 nucleotides: TGTGCCAGCAGTGAAGGGCGGTTTATTGGCGTCGAACCTGAAGCTTTCTTT.

This clonotype was counted at least ten times. The chain uses TRBV11-2 and TRBJ2-1, with a tentative D call TRBD2 (5 bases). The CDR3 contains 14 residues. The ends were cut back, 2 bases at V and 5 bases at J, with 10 bases in the middle. Germline lookup yields CDR1 SGHAT and CDR2 FQNNGV. The CDR3 is CASSLNLRDNEQFF. CDR3 nucleotide sequence: TGTGCCAGCAGCTTAAACTTGCGGGACAATGAGCAGTTCTTC.

The table lists this clonotype with many counts. The chain combines TRBV29-1 with TRBJ1-1; perhaps TRBD1 as D (6 bases). V was shortened by 4 bases and J by 2 bases, with 8 bases between the two germline ends. The CDR3 contains 12 residues. The V gene's germline CDR1 is SQVTM and CDR2 ANQGSEA. The CDR3 reads CSVAGGNTEAFF. In DNA form, the CDR3 reads TGCAGCGTTGCGGGGGGCAACACTGAAGCTTTCTTT.